The 32 T cell receptor beta chains listed next were all sequenced from one sample in a study of neurological immune-mediated disorders. One entry per CDR3 protein, called by TCRdb with MiXCR from the 5' RACE reads. The sample lists more than 35,000 distinct CDR3 sequences, about a tenth seen once, with roughly 6.6% in the top ten. The sequenced sample consisted of PBMCs. The receptors come from a woman aged 30 to 39 with HTLV-1-associated myelopathy (HAM/TSP).

This clonotype was observed at least ten times. The chain links TRBV10-2 to TRBJ1-2; possibly TRBD1 for D (5 bases). This CDR3 is 14 amino acids long. Trimming removed 5 bases from V and 8 bases from J, with 18 bases in between. Germline CDR1 is WSHSY and CDR2 is SAAADI. The CDR3 spells CASSPGVDGTGYTF. CDR3 in DNA: TGCGCCAGCAGTCCAGGAGTCGACGGGACGGGCTACACCTTC.

In its sample, this clonotype was seen many times. The chain joins TRBV6-5 to TRBJ2-3; maybe TRBD1 (5 bases). The CDR3 covers 13 residues. Germline CDR1 is MNHEY and CDR2 is SVGAGI. V lost 6 bases and J 6 bases, leaving 13 bases between the germline ends. The CDR3 loop is CASRTRAYDTQYF. In DNA form, the CDR3 reads TGTGCCAGCAGAACCAGGGCGTACGATACGCAGTATTTT.

The chain joins TRBV4-1 to TRBJ1-1; D gene ambiguous. Germline CDR1 and CDR2: MGHRA and YSYEKL. V was cut by 5 bases and J by 1 base, with 11 bases left in between. The CDR3 spans 14 residues. For the CDR3, the DNA is TGCGCCAGCAGCGCGCAGGAGGGGAACACTGAAGCTTTCTTT. Translating it yields CASSAQEGNTEAFF.

This clonotype was seen ten or more times. The chain has TRBV5-6 and TRBJ1-1; possible D gene TRBD1, 6 bases. The germline V gene encodes CDR1 SGHDT and CDR2 YYEEEE. The CDR3 is 14 residues long. Trimming left V 3 bases short and J 5 bases short, with 14 bases between. As DNA, the CDR3 is TGTGCCAGCAGCTCACGAGACAGGAGGACTGAAGCTTTCTTT. This sequence encodes CASSSRDRRTEAFF.

In this sample, this clonotype turned up many times. The V call is TRBV20-1, the J call TRBJ1-5, with D perhaps TRBD1 (6 bases). Trimming cost V 0 bases and J 1 base, with 10 bases left between them. Germline CDR1 DFQATT, CDR2 SNEGSKA (reference sequence). The CDR3 consists of 15 residues. The CDR3 reads CSAREGGLSNQPQHF. For the CDR3, the DNA is TGCAGTGCTAGAGAAGGGGGTTTAAGCAATCAGCCCCAGCATTTT.

Worth noting for this clonotype: The junction and the germline gene differ at one end; a read error may be behind it. V and J are TRBV7-6 and TRBJ2-7; TRBD1 or TRBD2 may be the D gene (5 bases each). The CDR3 has 14 amino acids. Germline CDR1 is SGHVS and CDR2 is FNYEAQ. In nucleotides, the CDR3 is TGTGCAAGCAACCCAGGGTCGGGTACGGGAGAGCAGTACTTC. This gives the protein CASNPGSGTGEQYF.

This clonotype appeared many times. The rearrangement joins TRBV20-1 to TRBJ2-4; 12 bases align to TRBD2. Germline V gene sequence: CDR1 DFQATT, CDR2 SNEGSKA (reference sequence). J gave up 8 bases and V 5 bases, and 7 bases lay outside the gene matches. This CDR3 has 14 amino acids. The CDR3 DNA reads TGCAGTGCTCGACTAGCGGGGGCCGACTACATTCAGTACTTC. Protein product: CSARLAGADYIQYF.

The chain uses TRBV5-1 and TRBJ1-6; tentatively, D is TRBD1 (6 bases). With 4 bases removed from V and 9 bases from J, the gap between germline ends came to 20 bases. The germline V gene has CDR1 SGHRS and CDR2 YFSETQ. CDR3 size: 16 residues. This chain's CDR3 is CASSRRTGKAGSPLHF. The CDR3 nucleotides are TGCGCCAGCAGCCGAAGAACAGGGAAGGCGGGTTCACCCCTCCACTTT.

This chain connects TRBV3-1 to TRBJ1-4; tentative D call: TRBD1 (5 bases). The CDR3 runs to 14 residues. V lost 4 bases to trimming and J lost 0 bases, with 6 bases between them. Germline CDR1 and CDR2: LGHDT and YNNKEL (reference sequence). The CDR3 protein is CASSRGATNEKLFF. The CDR3 bases are TGTGCCAGCAGCCGGGGGGCAACTAATGAAAAACTGTTTTTT. Supplemented by reference TRBV3-1 and TRBJ1-4, the full variable domain reads DTAVSQTPKYLVTQMGNDKSIKCEQNLGHDTMYWYKQDSKKFLKIMFSYNNKELIINETVPNRFSPKSPDKAHLNLHINSLELGDSAVYFCASSRGATNEKLFFGSGTQLSVL.

The sample holds many counts of this clonotype. The genes are TRBV20-1 and TRBJ2-1; TRBD2 agrees at 7 bases. In germline, CDR1 is DFQATT, CDR2 SNEGSKA (reference sequence). CDR3 length: 13 amino acids. J was trimmed by 3 bases and V by 5 bases; bases with no gene match: 4. This CDR3 is CSAVGGNYNEQFF. The CDR3 DNA reads as TGCAGTGCTGTCGGGGGGAACTACAATGAGCAGTTCTTC.

This clonotype appeared many times. The chain employs TRBV12-3 or TRBV12-4 and TRBJ1-1; D is perhaps TRBD1 (5 bases). The CDR3 loop spans 12 amino acids. The V and J ends lost 8 bases and 6 bases respectively, with 13 bases between them. CDR3 DNA: TGTGCCAGCCGCCTTCTGGGGGCTGAAGCTTTCTTT. It encodes CASRLLGAEAFF.

This clonotype was observed at least ten times. This sequence joins TRBV2 and TRBJ1-1, with D possibly TRBD1 on 6 matching bases. Germline lookup yields CDR1 SNHLY and CDR2 FYNNEI. V was shortened by 2 bases and J by 6 bases, with 10 bases between the two germline ends. The CDR3 runs 13 residues. This CDR3 is CASSERGRPEAFF. The CDR3 DNA sequence: TGTGCCAGCAGTGAAAGGGGGAGACCTGAAGCTTTCTTT. Based on the CDR3 plus reference TRBV2 and TRBJ1-1, the full variable domain is EPEVTQTPSHQVTQMGQEVILRCVPISNHLYFYWYRQILGQKVEFLVSFYNNEISEKSEIFDDQFSVERPDGSNFTLKIRSTKLEDSAMYFCASSERGRPEAFFGQGTRLTVV.

This clonotype was seen many times. The chain has TRBV20-1 and TRBJ2-3, with a tentative D call TRBD1 (5 bases). This CDR3 contains 14 residues. V was shortened by 0 bases and J by 2 bases, with 9 bases between the two germline ends. CDR1 is DFQATT, CDR2 SNEGSKA, per germline (reference sequence). The CDR3 nucleotides read TGCAGTGCTAGAGAGGACACTGCCACAGATACGCAGTATTTT. Its protein product is CSAREDTATDTQYF.

This clonotype was seen ten or more times. The gene calls are TRBV5-1 and TRBJ2-1; possibly TRBD2 for D (6 bases). Trimming removed 0 bases from V and 7 bases from J, with 17 bases in between. The CDR3 consists of 16 residues. CDR1 SGHRS and CDR2 YFSETQ come from the germline V gene. The CDR3 spells CASSLGRGVVSNEQFF. DNA of the CDR3: TGCGCCAGCAGCTTGGGGAGGGGCGTTGTTTCTAATGAGCAGTTCTTC.

This clonotype was counted many times. The chain is built from TRBV5-1 and TRBJ2-7, with 11 positions matching TRBD2. Germline CDR1 SGHRS, CDR2 YFSETQ. V shed 3 bases, J shed 5 bases, and the junction held 4 bases outside the gene matches. The CDR3 runs 14 residues. This CDR3 reads CASSSTSGGNEQYF. For the CDR3, the DNA is TGCGCCAGCAGCTCTACTAGCGGGGGTAACGAGCAGTACTTC.

This clonotype was detected ten times or more. V and J are TRBV15 and TRBJ2-3; the D gene is possibly TRBD1 (6 bases). This CDR3 is built from 18 residues. Trimming stripped 0 bases from V and 0 bases from J, with 16 bases between. CDR1 is LNHNV, CDR2 YYDKDF, per germline (reference sequence). CDR3 DNA sequence: TGTGCCACCAGCAGAGATCCCTTGACAGGATCTAGCACAGATACGCAGTATTTT. Its translation is CATSRDPLTGSSTDTQYF.

The table lists this clonotype with many counts. The genes are TRBV7-9 and TRBJ2-2, with D hard to call. The CDR3 runs to 15 residues. The germline V gene encodes CDR1 SEHNR and CDR2 FQNEAQ (reference sequence). V was pared by 7 bases and J by 4 bases, with 16 bases between. CDR3 sequence (DNA): TGTGCCAGCAACCTTGGAAATCCATCCACCGGGGAGCTGTTTTTT. It is translated as CASNLGNPSTGELFF.

About this clonotype: A clone one base away is much larger, so this may be a read error. The chain is built from TRBV30 and TRBJ2-7; D assignment may be TRBD1 or TRBD2 (6 bases each). The germline V gene encodes CDR1 GTSNPN and CDR2 SVGIG (reference sequence). Trimming removed 0 bases from V and 3 bases from J, with 9 bases in between. The CDR3 runs 13 residues. Here the CDR3 DNA reads TGTGCCTGGAGTGTACAGGGAGGCTACGAGCAGTACTTC. It encodes CAWSVQGGYEQYF.

This clonotype showed up many times. This chain connects TRBV20-1 to TRBJ2-1; TRBD2 aligns across 8 bases. The V and J ends lost 3 bases and 8 bases, in that order; junction bases with no gene match: 9. The CDR3 totals 14 residues. The germline V gene encodes CDR1 DFQATT and CDR2 SNEGSKA (reference sequence). CDR3 amino acids: CSASRVAGIYEQFF. The DNA of the CDR3 is TGCAGTGCTAGTAGGGTAGCGGGGATCTATGAGCAGTTCTTC.

This clonotype showed up many times. V and J are TRBV27 and TRBJ1-2; D might be TRBD1 (5 bases). Between the trimmed V and J ends, which lost 7 bases and 4 bases, there was a span of 19 bases. The CDR3 has 15 amino acids. CDR1 is MNHEY, CDR2 SMNVEV, per germline (reference sequence). The CDR3 sequence: CASKIGGYGIYGYTF. In DNA form, the CDR3 reads TGTGCCAGCAAAATCGGGGGATATGGAATCTATGGCTACACCTTC.

The V call is TRBV2, the J call TRBJ1-3, with no clear D. Germline CDR1 reads SNHLY; CDR2 reads FYNNEI. The CDR3 is 16 residues long. The germline V and J ends were trimmed by 5 bases and 0 bases, with 14 bases remaining between them. CDR3 in DNA: TGTGCCAGCAGTCTCCTGGACTTCAGCTCTGGAAACACCATATATTTT. Its translation is CASSLLDFSSGNTIYF.

This clonotype showed up many times. V and J are TRBV6-6 and TRBJ2-1; D not certain. CDR3 length: 13 amino acids. Trimming shortened V by 2 bases and J by 8 bases, and 10 bases separated the two germline ends. From germline, CDR1 is MNHNY and CDR2 SVGAGI (reference sequence). The CDR3 DNA is TGTGCCAGCAGTTACCCCCTTATCGATGAGCAGTTCTTC. Encoded protein: CASSYPLIDEQFF.

This clonotype was seen repeatedly, ten times or more. The rearrangement joins TRBV27 to TRBJ2-1; D is perhaps TRBD1 or TRBD2 (5 bases each). The V end was cut by 5 bases, the J end by 6 bases, with 32 bases between. CDR1 MNHEY and CDR2 SMNVEV come from the germline V gene (reference sequence). CDR3 length: 20 residues. The CDR3 nucleotides are TGTGCCAGCAGTCCACGGGGCTACCTCTCGTTCACCGTAGGTCGCAATGAGCAGTTCTTC. It codes for CASSPRGYLSFTVGRNEQFF.

This clonotype was seen ten or more times. The chain carries TRBV20-1 and TRBJ1-2, with 7 positions matching TRBD1. V lost 6 bases and J lost 10; bases outside the gene matches: 14. CDR1 and CDR2 (germline): DFQATT, SNEGSKA (reference sequence). This CDR3 region has 13 residues. Here the CDR3 reads CSAEWGTAPDYTF. For the CDR3, the DNA is TGCAGTGCAGAGTGGGGGACAGCCCCAGACTACACCTTC.

About this clonotype itself: This may be a read error, as it is one base from a much larger clone. The genes are TRBV2 and TRBJ2-7; D call uncertain. V was clipped by 7 bases and J by 3 bases, with 16 bases between them. In germline, CDR1 is SNHLY, CDR2 FYNNEI. CDR3 length: 14 amino acids. The CDR3 region is CASTGNRKFYEQYF. In nucleotides, the CDR3 is TGTGCCAGCACAGGCAACAGAAAATTCTACGAGCAGTACTTC.

At least ten counts were recorded for this clonotype. The chain has TRBV27 and TRBJ2-3; the D is unclear. The CDR3 loop spans 12 amino acids. V was cut by 5 bases and J by 6 bases, with 9 bases left in between. Germline CDR1 MNHEY, CDR2 SMNVEV (reference sequence). DNA for the CDR3: TGTGCCAGCAGTCATCCCGGGGATACGCAGTATTTT. It yields the protein CASSHPGDTQYF.

This clonotype was found many times. The V and J genes are TRBV7-6 and TRBJ2-7; possibly TRBD1 or TRBD2 for D (5 bases each). Trimming stripped 5 bases from V and 2 bases from J, with 19 bases between. Germline CDR1 is SGHVS and CDR2 is FNYEAQ. This CDR3 is built from 16 residues. CDR3 amino acids: CASSPTAGTVAYEQYF. In nucleotides, the CDR3 is TGTGCCAGCAGCCCGACCGCCGGGACCGTCGCCTACGAGCAGTACTTC.

This clonotype appeared many times. The CDR3 region is CSAPDRERDSTDTQYF. The CDR3, as DNA: TGCAGTGCCCCCGACAGGGAGCGTGACAGCACAGATACGCAGTATTTT. The rearrangement links TRBV20-1 to TRBJ2-3; TRBD1 aligns across 7 bases. The length of the CDR3 is 16 residues. CDR1 is DFQATT and CDR2 is SNEGSKA in the germline V gene (reference sequence). Unmatched junction bases numbered 12, after V lost 6 bases and J lost 0 bases.

This clonotype was recorded many times. This chain connects TRBV20-1 to TRBJ2-3, with 12 bases aligning to TRBD2. The germline V gene encodes CDR1 DFQATT and CDR2 SNEGSKA (reference sequence). After removal of 2 bases from V and 2 bases from J, the junction contained 8 bases not matched to a gene. CDR3 length: 17 residues. The CDR3 spells CSARMPSGGGNTDTQYF. CDR3 DNA: TGCAGTGCTAGAATGCCTAGCGGGGGGGGGAACACAGATACGCAGTATTTT.

This clonotype was seen at least ten times. J is TRBJ1-6 and V is TRBV20-1; no clear D gene. This CDR3 is 15 amino acids long. Between the trimmed V and J ends, which lost 0 bases and 6 bases, there was a span of 12 bases. CDR1 is DFQATT and CDR2 is SNEGSKA in the germline V gene (reference sequence). CDR3 DNA sequence: TGCAGTGCTAGAGATGAGGGTCGAGGTAATTCACCCCTCCACTTT. Protein sequence: CSARDEGRGNSPLHF.

This clonotype was found many times. J is TRBJ1-6 and V is TRBV20-1; 7 positions agree with TRBD1. Germline V gene data show CDR1 as DFQATT and CDR2 as SNEGSKA (reference sequence). There are 13 residues in the CDR3. Trimming took 4 bases from V and 7 from J; bases not matched to a gene: 4. CDR3: CSATRGPNSPLHF. In DNA form, the CDR3 reads TGCAGTGCTACTAGGGGGCCAAATTCACCCCTCCACTTT.

This clonotype was seen repeatedly, ten times or more. This chain uses TRBV14 with TRBJ1-2; no firm D call. Germline CDR1 and CDR2: SGHDN and FVKESK. The CDR3 spans 13 residues. The V end lost 0 bases, the J end lost 8 bases, and 10 bases lay between the germline ends. CDR3 DNA sequence: TGTGCCAGCAGCCAAGATCGTTGGTGGGGCTACACCTTC. It is translated as CASSQDRWWGYTF.